This TCR beta chain appears in the sequencing data of a study of T cells in Graves' hyperthyroidism and ophthalmopathy. Study-level findings and limits: Model output signaled ophthalmopathy a median roughly six months ahead of onset.

The investigators amplified TCR beta CDR3 regions from RNA transcripts. RT-PCR in the first round (using the HTBI primer set) targeted the TCR CDR3. From the multiplex PCR reads, TCRdb called clonotypes with MiXCR, one entry per CDR3 protein. This sample has under 400,000 distinct CDR3 sequences, with about 20% found just once. V shed 7 bases and J 2 bases; nucleotides not matched to a gene: 12. Germline V gene data show CDR1 as LNHDA and CDR2 as SQIVND (reference sequence). The CDR3 contains 17 residues. Regarding this clonotype: Its antigen is as yet unknown.

The V and J genes are TRBV19 and TRBJ1-5, with 9 nucleotides matching TRBD1. Sequenced sample: blood. This clonotype originated in a woman between 45 and 60 years old with Graves' hyperthyroidism. CDR3 bases: TGTGCCAGTACCAGGACAGGGGAGGCAGGAGGCAATCAGCCCCAGCATTTT. This codes for CASTRTGEAGGNQPQHF.